These 6 T cell receptor beta chains originate from one sample sequenced in a study of Ad26.COV2.S vaccination and SARS-CoV-2 variants. Treatment: roughly 20 received Ad26.COV2.S at low or high dose, single or two shots; a few received placebo; per-sample allocation not given. Sampling was performed 63 days after the first vaccine or placebo injection. Generated by immunoSEQ multiplex PCR, the TCRdb table keeps only in-frame clones and is missing some. The sample gives about 350,000 clones, approximately 86% of which show up once; about 11% is in the top ten. The sequencing here drew on peripheral blood, taken in a trial of Ad26.COV2.S vaccine versus placebo. These TCRs come from a person aged 18-65 years who received the Ad26.COV2.S COVID-19 vaccine or a placebo.

This chain connects TRBV10-3 to TRBJ2-7, with D unresolved. CDR3 length: 15 residues. V was cut by 0 bases and J by 0 bases, with 9 bases left in between. Germline CDR1 is ENHRY and CDR2 is SYGVKD. The CDR3 sequence is CAISESGQGSYEQYF. Written as DNA, the CDR3 is TGTGCCATCAGTGAGTCGGGTCAAGGCTCCTACGAGCAGTACTTC.

The rearrangement joins TRBV3-1 (or the pseudogene TRBV3-2) to TRBJ2-5; D is undetermined. Trimming took 0 bases from V and 1 from J, leaving 6 bases between them. This CDR3 is built from 14 residues. The germline V gene encodes CDR1 LGHDT and CDR2 YNNKEL (reference sequence). DNA for the CDR3: TGTGCCAGCAGCCAAGAAGCTATCCAAGAGACCCAGTACTTC. Translated, it gives CASSQEAIQETQYF.

The chain carries TRBV7-2 and TRBJ1-5; TRBD1 is a possible D gene (6 bases). Trimming removed 4 bases at V and 7 bases at J, with 11 bases between. The CDR3 is made up of 13 amino acids. CDR1 SGHTA and CDR2 FQGNSA come from the germline V gene. The CDR3 DNA sequence: TGTGCCAGCAGCTCAGGGGACTGGCAGCCCCAGCATTTT. Translation: CASSSGDWQPQHF. Based on the CDR3 plus reference TRBV7-2 and TRBJ1-5, the full variable domain is GAGVSQSPSNKVTEKGKDVELRCDPISGHTALYWYRQSLGQGLEFLIYFQGNSAPDKSGLPSDRFSAERTGGSVSTLTIQRTQQEDSAVYLCASSSGDWQPQHFGDGTRLSIL.

This clone was recorded only once. The chain uses TRBV5-4 and TRBJ1-2; D uncertain. In germline, CDR1 is SGHNT, CDR2 YYREEE (reference sequence). CDR3 length: 14 residues. V shed 1 base and J shed 8 bases, with 15 bases lying between them. The CDR3 nucleotides are TGTGCCAGCAGCTTGAAAGACAAGGGCGGGGGCTACACCTTC. This encodes CASSLKDKGGGYTF.

The chain joins TRBV7-2 to TRBJ2-1; D is ambiguous. Germline loops: CDR1 SGHTA, CDR2 FQGNSA. CDR3 length: 15 residues. V dropped 7 bases and J dropped 5 bases, with 18 bases sitting between them. The CDR3 loop is CASTPRPGGNNEQFF. Written as DNA, the CDR3 is TGTGCCAGCACGCCTCGGCCGGGCGGTAACAATGAGCAGTTCTTC.

About this clone itself: Distinct nucleotide sequences in the sample also encode this CDR3. The rearrangement links TRBV28 to TRBJ2-3; D not certain. The CDR3 covers 14 residues. Trimming pared 3 bases from V and 3 bases from J, leaving 10 bases between. Looked up from germline, CDR1 is MDHEN and CDR2 is SYDVKM. CDR3 sequence: CASSFVAGTDTQYF. The DNA of the CDR3 is TGTGCCAGCAGTTTTGTGGCAGGAACAGATACGCAGTATTTT. The full variable domain, with the rest looked up from reference TRBV28 and TRBJ2-3, is DVKVTQSSRYLVKRTGEKVFLECVQDMDHENMFWYRQDPGLGLRLIYFSYDVKMKEKGDIPEGYSVSREKKERFSLILESASTNQTSMYLCASSFVAGTDTQYFGPGTRLTVL.